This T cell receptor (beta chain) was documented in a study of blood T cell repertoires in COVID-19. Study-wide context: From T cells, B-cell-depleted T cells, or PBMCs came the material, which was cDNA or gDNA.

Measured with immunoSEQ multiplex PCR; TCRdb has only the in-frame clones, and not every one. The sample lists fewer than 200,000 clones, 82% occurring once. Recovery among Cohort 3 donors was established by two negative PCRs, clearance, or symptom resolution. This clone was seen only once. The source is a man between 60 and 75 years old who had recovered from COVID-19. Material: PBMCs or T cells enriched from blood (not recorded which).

Here the CDR3 reads CASSFNREETQYF. CDR3 in DNA: TGTGCCAGCAGTTTCAATAGAGAGGAGACCCAGTACTTC. The V gene is TRBV27, the J gene TRBJ2-5; D is undetermined. From germline, CDR1 is MNHEY and CDR2 SMNVEV (reference sequence). The CDR3 length is 13 residues. V shed 3 bases and J shed 5 bases, with 10 bases lying between them.